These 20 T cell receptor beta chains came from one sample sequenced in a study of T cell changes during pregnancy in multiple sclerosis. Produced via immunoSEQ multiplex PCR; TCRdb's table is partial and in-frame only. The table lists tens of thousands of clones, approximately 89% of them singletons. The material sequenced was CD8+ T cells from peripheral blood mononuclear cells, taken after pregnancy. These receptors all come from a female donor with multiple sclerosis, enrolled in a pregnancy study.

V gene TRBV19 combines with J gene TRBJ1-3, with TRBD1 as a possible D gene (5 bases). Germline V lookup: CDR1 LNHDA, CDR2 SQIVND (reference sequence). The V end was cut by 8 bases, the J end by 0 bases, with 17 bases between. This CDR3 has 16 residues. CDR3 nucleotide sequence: TGTGCCAGTCAAAAGCGGGGGAGAAGCTCTGGAAACACCATATATTTT. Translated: CASQKRGRSSGNTIYF. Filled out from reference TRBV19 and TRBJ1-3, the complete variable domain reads DGGITQSPKYLFRKEGQNVTLSCEQNLNHDAMYWYRQDPGQGLRLIYYSQIVNDFQKGDIAEGYSVSREKKESFPLTVTSAQKNPTAFYLCASQKRGRSSGNTIYFGEGSWLTVV.

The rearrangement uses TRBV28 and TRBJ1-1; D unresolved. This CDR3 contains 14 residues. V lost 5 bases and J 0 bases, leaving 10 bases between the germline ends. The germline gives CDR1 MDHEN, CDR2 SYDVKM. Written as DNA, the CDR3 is TGTGCCAGCAGTCCTCAGAGGGTGAACACTGAAGCTTTCTTT. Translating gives CASSPQRVNTEAFF.

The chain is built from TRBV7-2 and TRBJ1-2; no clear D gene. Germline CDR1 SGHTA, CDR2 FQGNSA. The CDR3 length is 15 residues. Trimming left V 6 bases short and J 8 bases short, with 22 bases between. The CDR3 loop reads CASRNPTRVRKGYTF. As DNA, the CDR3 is TGTGCCAGCAGAAACCCTACCCGGGTACGGAAGGGCTACACCTTC.

CDR3 sequence (DNA): TGTGCCAGCAGTTCCGACAGCGCGAACACCGGGGAGCTGTTTTTT. Translated: CASSSDSANTGELFF. This chain links TRBV6-1 with TRBJ2-2; D perhaps matches TRBD1 (5 bases). The CDR3 covers 15 residues. Germline CDR1 and CDR2: MNHNS and SASEGT. The V end was cut by 5 bases, the J end by 0 bases, with 10 bases between.

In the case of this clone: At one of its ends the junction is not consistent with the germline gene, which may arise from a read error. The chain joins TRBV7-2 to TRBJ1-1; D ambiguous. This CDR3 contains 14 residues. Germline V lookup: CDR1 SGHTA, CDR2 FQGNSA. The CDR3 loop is CASSDNNENTEAFF. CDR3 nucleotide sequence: TGCGCCAGCAGCGATAACAATGAGAACACTGAAGCTTTCTTT.

In DNA, the CDR3 is TGTGCCAGCAGCTTAGCCGGGAACACTGAAGCTTTCTTT. Translation: CASSLAGNTEAFF. The gene calls are TRBV13 and TRBJ1-1; D is unresolved. The CDR3 is 13 residues long. In germline, CDR1 is PRHDT, CDR2 FYEKMQ (reference sequence). Deletions cut 1 base from V and 1 base from J, with 4 bases between.

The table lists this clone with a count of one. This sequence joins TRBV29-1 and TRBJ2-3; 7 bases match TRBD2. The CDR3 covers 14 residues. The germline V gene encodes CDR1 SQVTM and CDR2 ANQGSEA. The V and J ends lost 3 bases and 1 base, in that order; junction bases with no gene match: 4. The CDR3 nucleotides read TGCAGCGTTGAGTGGGCGGGAGGCACAGATACGCAGTATTTT. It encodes CSVEWAGGTDTQYF.

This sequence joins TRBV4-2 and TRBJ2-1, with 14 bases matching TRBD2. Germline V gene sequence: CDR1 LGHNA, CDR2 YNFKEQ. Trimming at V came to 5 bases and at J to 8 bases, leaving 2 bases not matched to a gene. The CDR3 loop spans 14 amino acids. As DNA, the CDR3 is TGTGCCAGCAGCTCGGGACTAGCGGGAGATGAGCAGTTCTTC. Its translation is CASSSGLAGDEQFF.

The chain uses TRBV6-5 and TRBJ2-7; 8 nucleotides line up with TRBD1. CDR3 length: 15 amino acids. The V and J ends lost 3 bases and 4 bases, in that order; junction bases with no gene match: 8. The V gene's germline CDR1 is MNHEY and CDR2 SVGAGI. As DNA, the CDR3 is TGTGCCAGCAGTTATTCTCCGGGACAGGTGTACGAGCAGTACTTC. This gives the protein CASSYSPGQVYEQYF.

CDR3 protein: CASSPQDPDGPAFGELFF. The CDR3, as DNA: TGTGCCAGCAGCCCACAGGATCCCGACGGCCCCGCCTTTGGGGAGCTGTTTTTT. The V gene is TRBV7-9, the J gene TRBJ2-2; perhaps TRBD1 as D (5 bases). Germline CDR1 and CDR2: SEHNR and FQNEAQ (reference sequence). Deletions cut 5 bases from V and 8 bases from J, with 27 bases between. The CDR3 is 18 residues long.

The CDR3: CASTNTRRTEAFF. DNA for the CDR3: TGTGCCAGCACCAATACGCGGAGGACTGAAGCTTTCTTT. This chain uses TRBV7-2 with TRBJ1-1; D remains ambiguous. The CDR3 spans 13 residues. From germline, CDR1 is SGHTA and CDR2 FQGNSA. Trimming shortened V by 7 bases and J by 5 bases, and 14 bases separated the two germline ends.

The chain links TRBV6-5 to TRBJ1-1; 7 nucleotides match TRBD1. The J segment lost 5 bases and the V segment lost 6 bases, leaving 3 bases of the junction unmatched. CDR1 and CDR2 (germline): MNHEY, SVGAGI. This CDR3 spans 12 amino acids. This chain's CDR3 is CASRSGGTEAFF. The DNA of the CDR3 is TGTGCCAGCAGATCAGGGGGTACTGAAGCTTTCTTT.

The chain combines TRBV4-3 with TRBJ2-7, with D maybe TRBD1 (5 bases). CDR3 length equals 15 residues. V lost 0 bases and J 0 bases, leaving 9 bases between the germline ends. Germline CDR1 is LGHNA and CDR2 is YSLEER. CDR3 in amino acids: CASSQDRAYSYEQYF. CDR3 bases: TGCGCCAGCAGCCAAGACAGGGCGTACTCCTACGAGCAGTACTTC.

CDR3 sequence (DNA): TGTGCCACCAGCGCAGACGCGGGAGGGCCGTCAGATACGCAGTATTTT. As protein: CATSADAGGPSDTQYF. This rearrangement joins TRBV15 to TRBJ2-3; 9 bases fit TRBD2. This CDR3 has 16 residues. The germline V gene encodes CDR1 LNHNV and CDR2 YYDKDF (reference sequence). With V trimmed by 5 bases and J by 4 bases, 10 bases remained unmatched.

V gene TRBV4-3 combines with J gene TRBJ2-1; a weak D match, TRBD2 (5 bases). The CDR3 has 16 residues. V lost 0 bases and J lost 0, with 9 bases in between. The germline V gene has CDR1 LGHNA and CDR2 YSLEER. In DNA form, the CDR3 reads TGCGCCAGCAGCCAAGAGGACTGGCTCTCCTACAATGAGCAGTTCTTC. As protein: CASSQEDWLSYNEQFF.

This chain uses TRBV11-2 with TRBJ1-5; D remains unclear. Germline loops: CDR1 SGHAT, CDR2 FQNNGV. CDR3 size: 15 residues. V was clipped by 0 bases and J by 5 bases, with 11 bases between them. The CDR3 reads CASSLDSSGHQPQHF. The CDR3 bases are TGTGCCAGCAGCTTAGATTCATCAGGTCATCAGCCCCAGCATTTT. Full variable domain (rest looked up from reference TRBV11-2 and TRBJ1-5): EAGVAQSPRYKIIEKRQSVAFWCNPISGHATLYWYQQILGQGPKLLIQFQNNGVVDDSQLPKDRFSAERLKGVDSTLKIQPAKLEDSAVYLCASSLDSSGHQPQHFGDGTRLSIL.

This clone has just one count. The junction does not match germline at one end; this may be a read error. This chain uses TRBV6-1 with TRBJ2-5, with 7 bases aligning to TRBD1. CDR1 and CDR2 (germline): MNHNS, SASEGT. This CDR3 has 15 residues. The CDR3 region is CASRNLQGSFPPLHF. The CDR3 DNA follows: TGTGCCAGCAGAAACCTACAGGGGAGTTTCCCCCCCCTACACTTC.

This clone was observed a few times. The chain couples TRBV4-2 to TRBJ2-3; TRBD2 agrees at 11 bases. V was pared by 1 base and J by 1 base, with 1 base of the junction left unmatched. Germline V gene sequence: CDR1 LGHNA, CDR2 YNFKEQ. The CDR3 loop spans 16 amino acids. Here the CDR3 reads CASSQVAGGGTDTQYF. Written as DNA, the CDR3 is TGTGCCAGCAGCCAAGTAGCGGGAGGGGGCACAGATACGCAGTATTTT.

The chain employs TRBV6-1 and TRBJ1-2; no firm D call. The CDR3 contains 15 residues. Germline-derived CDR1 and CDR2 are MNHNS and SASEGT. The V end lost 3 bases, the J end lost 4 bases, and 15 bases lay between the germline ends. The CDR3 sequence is CASSEVEASSYGYTF. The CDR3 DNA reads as TGTGCCAGCAGTGAGGTGGAAGCGTCGAGCTATGGCTACACCTTC.

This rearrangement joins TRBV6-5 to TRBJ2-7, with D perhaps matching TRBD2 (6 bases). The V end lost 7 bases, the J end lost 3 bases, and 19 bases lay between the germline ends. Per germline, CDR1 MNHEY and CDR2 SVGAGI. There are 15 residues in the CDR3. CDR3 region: CASNSPQAGLYEQYF. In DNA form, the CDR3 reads TGTGCCAGCAATAGCCCCCAGGCGGGACTCTACGAGCAGTACTTC.